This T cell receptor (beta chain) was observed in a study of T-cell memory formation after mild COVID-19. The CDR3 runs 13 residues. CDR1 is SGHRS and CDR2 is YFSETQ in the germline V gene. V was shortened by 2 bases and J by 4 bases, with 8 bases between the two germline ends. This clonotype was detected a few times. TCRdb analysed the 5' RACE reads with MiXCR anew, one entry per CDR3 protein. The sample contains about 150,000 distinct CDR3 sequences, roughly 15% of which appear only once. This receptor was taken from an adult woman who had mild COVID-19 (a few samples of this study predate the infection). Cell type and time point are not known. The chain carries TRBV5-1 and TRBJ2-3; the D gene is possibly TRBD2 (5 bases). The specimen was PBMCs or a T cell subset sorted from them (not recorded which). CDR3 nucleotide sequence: TGCGCCAGCAGCTTAGCTAGCCCAGATACGCAGTATTTT. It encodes CASSLASPDTQYF.